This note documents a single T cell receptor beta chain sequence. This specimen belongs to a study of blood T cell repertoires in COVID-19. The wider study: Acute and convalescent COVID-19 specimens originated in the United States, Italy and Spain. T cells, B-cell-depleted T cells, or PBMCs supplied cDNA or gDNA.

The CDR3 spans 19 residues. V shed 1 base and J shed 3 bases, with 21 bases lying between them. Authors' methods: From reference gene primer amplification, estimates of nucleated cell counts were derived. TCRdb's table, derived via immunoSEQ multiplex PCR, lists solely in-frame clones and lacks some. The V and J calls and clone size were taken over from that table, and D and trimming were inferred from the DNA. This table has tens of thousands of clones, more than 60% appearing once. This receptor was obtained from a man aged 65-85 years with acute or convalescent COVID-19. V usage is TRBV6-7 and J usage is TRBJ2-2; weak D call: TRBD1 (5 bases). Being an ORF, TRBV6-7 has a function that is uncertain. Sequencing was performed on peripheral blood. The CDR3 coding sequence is TGTGCCAGCAGTTACTTGGATGAAGGGGTCTTGAAGGACACCGGGGAGCTGTTTTTT. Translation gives CASSYLDEGVLKDTGELFF.